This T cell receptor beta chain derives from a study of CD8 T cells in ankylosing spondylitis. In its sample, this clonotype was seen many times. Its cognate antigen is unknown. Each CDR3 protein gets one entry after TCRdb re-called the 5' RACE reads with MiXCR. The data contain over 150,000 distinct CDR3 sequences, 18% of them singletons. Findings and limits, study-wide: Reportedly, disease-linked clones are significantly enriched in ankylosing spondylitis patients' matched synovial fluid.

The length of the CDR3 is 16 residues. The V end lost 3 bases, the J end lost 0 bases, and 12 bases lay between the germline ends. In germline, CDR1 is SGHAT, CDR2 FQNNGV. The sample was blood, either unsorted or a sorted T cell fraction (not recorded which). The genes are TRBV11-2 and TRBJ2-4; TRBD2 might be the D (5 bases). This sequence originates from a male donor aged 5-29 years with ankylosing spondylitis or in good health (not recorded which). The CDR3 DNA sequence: TGTGCCAGCAGCTTCGCAGTGGGGAGAGCCAAAAACATTCAGTACTTC. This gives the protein CASSFAVGRAKNIQYF.